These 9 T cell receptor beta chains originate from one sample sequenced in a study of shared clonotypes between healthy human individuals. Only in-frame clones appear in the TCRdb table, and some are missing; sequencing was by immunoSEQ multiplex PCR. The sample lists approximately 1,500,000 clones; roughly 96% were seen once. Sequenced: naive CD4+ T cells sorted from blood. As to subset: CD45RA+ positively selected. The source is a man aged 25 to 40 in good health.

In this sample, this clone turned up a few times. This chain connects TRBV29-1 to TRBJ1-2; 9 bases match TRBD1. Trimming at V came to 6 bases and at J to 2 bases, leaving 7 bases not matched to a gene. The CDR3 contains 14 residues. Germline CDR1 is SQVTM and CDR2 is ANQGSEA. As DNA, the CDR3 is TGCAGCGTGCCCAGGGACAGGGCAAACTATGGCTACACCTTC. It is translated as CSVPRDRANYGYTF.

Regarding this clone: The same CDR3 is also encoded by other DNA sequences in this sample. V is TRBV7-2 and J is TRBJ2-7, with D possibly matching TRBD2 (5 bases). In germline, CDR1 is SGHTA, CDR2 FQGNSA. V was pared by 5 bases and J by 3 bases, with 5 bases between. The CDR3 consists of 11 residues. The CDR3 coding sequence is TGTGCCAGCAGCCGGGGCTACGAGCAGTACTTC. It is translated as CASSRGYEQYF.

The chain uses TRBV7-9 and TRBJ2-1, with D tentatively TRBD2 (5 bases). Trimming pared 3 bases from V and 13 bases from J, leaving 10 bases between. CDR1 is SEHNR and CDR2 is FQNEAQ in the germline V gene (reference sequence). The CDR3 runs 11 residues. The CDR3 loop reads CASSLPLAQFF. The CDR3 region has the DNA TGTGCCAGCAGCTTGCCGCTAGCACAGTTCTTC.

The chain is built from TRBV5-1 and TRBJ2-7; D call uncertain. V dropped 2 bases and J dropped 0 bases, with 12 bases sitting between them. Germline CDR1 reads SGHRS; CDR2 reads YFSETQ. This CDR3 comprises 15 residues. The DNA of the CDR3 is TGCGCCAGCAGCTTTGATAGGGTAGCCTCCTACGAGCAGTACTTC. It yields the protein CASSFDRVASYEQYF.

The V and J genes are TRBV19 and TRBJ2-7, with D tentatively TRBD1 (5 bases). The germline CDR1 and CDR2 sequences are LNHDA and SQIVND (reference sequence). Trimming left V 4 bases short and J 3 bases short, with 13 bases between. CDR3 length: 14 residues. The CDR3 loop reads CASSSVIGVYEQYF. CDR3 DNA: TGTGCCAGTAGTAGCGTTATAGGGGTCTACGAGCAGTACTTC.

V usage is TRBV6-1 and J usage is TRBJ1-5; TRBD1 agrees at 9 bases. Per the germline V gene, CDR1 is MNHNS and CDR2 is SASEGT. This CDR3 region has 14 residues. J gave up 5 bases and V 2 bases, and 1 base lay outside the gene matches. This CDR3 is CASSERTGDQPQHF. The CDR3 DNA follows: TGTGCCAGCAGTGAAAGGACAGGGGATCAGCCCCAGCATTTT.

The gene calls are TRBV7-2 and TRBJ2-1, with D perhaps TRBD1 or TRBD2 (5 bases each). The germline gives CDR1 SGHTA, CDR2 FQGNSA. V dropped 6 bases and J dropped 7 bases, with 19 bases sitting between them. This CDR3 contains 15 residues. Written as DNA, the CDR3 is TGTGCCAGCAGACACAGCACAGGCCGAGGGAATGAGCAGTTCTTC. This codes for CASRHSTGRGNEQFF.

CDR3 sequence reads: CASSTPQGASTGELFF. Here the CDR3 DNA reads TGTGCCAGTAGTACACCACAGGGGGCAAGCACCGGGGAGCTGTTTTTT. The rearrangement uses TRBV19 and TRBJ2-2; 9 bases are a match to TRBD1. V shed 4 bases and J 4 bases; nucleotides not matched to a gene: 7. CDR3 length: 16 residues. Looked up from germline, CDR1 is LNHDA and CDR2 is SQIVND (reference sequence).

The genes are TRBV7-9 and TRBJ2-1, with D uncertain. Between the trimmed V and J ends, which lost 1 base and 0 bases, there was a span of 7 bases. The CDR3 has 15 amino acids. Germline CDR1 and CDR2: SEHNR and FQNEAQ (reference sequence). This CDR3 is CASSLGASSYNEQFF. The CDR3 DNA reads TGTGCCAGCAGCTTAGGGGCAAGCTCCTACAATGAGCAGTTCTTC.